This T cell receptor beta chain was identified in a study of blood T cell repertoires in COVID-19. How the authors handled the data: For nucleated cells, counts were estimated from reference gene primer amplification. Assay used: immunoSEQ multiplex PCR; TCRdb lists only in-frame clones, some missing. The V and J calls and clone size were taken over from that table, and D and trimming were inferred from the DNA. The profile shows 250,000 or so clones, 75% to 90% of them singletons. This CDR3 is built from 16 residues. Germline values: CDR1 ENHRY, CDR2 SYGVKD. J was trimmed by 0 bases and V by 6 bases; bases with no gene match: 8.

The source of this sequence is a woman between 35 and 50 years old who had recovered from COVID-19. V usage is TRBV10-3 and J usage is TRBJ2-3, with TRBD2 identical over 8 bases. The sequencing input was peripheral blood. The DNA for the CDR3 is TGTGCCATCAGACCAGCGGGGGCGACTAGCACAGATACGCAGTATTTT. Residues: CAIRPAGATSTDTQYF.